Described below is a single T cell receptor beta chain sequence and its context. The source of the sample is a study of Graves' ophthalmopathy and Graves' hyperthyroidism. Trimming stripped 7 bases from V and 3 bases from J, with 16 bases between. The CDR3 totals 14 residues. The study amplified TCR beta CDR3 regions using RNA transcripts. First-round RT-PCR employed HTBI primers, with a second-round multiplex PCR after it. MiXCR, applied by TCRdb to the multiplex PCR reads, yields one record per CDR3 protein. There are about 740,000 distinct CDR3 sequences in the sample; around 40% occur only once, and 44% lies in the top ten.

The TCR comes from an adult man with Graves' ophthalmopathy. Sequenced sample: peripheral blood. This rearrangement joins TRBV12-3 or TRBV12-4 to TRBJ2-7, with D possibly called TRBD1 or TRBD2 (5 bases each). CDR3 sequence (DNA): TGTGCCAGCATCCGAAGCGAGGGGTTCTACGAGCAGTACTTC. Protein: CASIRSEGFYEQYF.